Many counts were recorded for the clone carrying this TCR beta chain. This specimen comes from a study of low-dose radiotherapy and immunotherapy resistance in tumors. TRAV- and TRBV-specific primers primed first-strand cDNA, covering alpha and beta chains. It was with a constant-region primer and a V-primer adapter that TCRs were amplified over roughly 19 PCR cycles. A single record per CDR3 protein comes from TCRdb applying MiXCR to the reads. The table includes about 84,000 distinct CDR3 sequences, less than 20% detected once. Losses at the gene ends were 5 bases for V and 4 bases for J; bases not matched to a gene: 16. The CDR3 is 18 residues long. Germline values: CDR1 MDHEN, CDR2 SYDVKM. The time point here: after trial treatment. Treatment here: LDRT plus nivolumab, ipilimumab, low-dose cyclophosphamide and aspirin (RACIN trial).

The source was PBMCs, collected after low-dose radiotherapy plus immunotherapy. The rearrangement links TRBV28 to TRBJ2-7; TRBD2 matches 11 bases. The sequence was obtained from a male donor with prostate cancer. The CDR3 sequence: CASSPTRGTSGRKYEQYF. Here the CDR3 DNA reads TGTGCCAGCAGTCCCACCCGGGGAACTAGCGGGAGAAAATACGAGCAGTACTTC.